This T cell receptor beta chain was sequenced for a study of T cells in Graves' hyperthyroidism and ophthalmopathy. Calling Graves' hyperthyroidism stable meant ophthalmopathy did not progress within 18 months. Study results and limitations: For ophthalmopathy, model prediction preceded onset by a median roughly 6.2 months. Blood also contained most expanded thyroid clonotypes above 0.001. Ophthalmopathy stood apart from stable hyperthyroidism in a 13 V-J model.

The CDR3 totals 16 residues. Per the germline V gene, CDR1 is SGHTA and CDR2 is FQGTGA. V was pared by 5 bases and J by 0 bases, with 9 bases of the junction left unmatched. Amplified TCR beta CDR3 regions came from RNA transcripts. First-round RT-PCR targeting the TCR CDR3 was performed with the HTBI primer set. TCRdb re-called the multiplex PCR reads through MiXCR, storing one row per CDR3 protein. The sample gives 560,000 or so distinct CDR3 sequences, approximately 44% of which show up once; 8% to 8.5% is in the top ten. This clonotype was detected many times. Antigen unknown. The sequencing input was peripheral blood or thyroid tissue (not recorded which). This receptor was taken from a woman between 18 and 29 years old with Graves' hyperthyroidism. The chain carries TRBV7-3 and TRBJ1-1; TRBD1 matches 7 bases. In nucleotides, the CDR3 is TGTGCCAGCAGCCTCACCGGGACAGACATGAACACTGAAGCTTTCTTT. It specifies CASSLTGTDMNTEAFF. Filled out from reference TRBV7-3 and TRBJ1-1, the complete variable domain reads GAGVSQTPSNKVTEKGKYVELRCDPISGHTALYWYRQSLGQGPEFLIYFQGTGAADDSGLPNDRFFAVRPEGSVSTLKIQRTERGDSAVYLCASSLTGTDMNTEAFFGQGTRLTVV.